This T cell receptor (beta chain) came from a study of T cell responses to AZD1222 COVID-19 vaccine. Sequenced by immunoSEQ multiplex PCR; TCRdb stores in-frame clones only, minus some. The sample consists of about 130,000 clones, around 83% of them appearing once. The specimen was peripheral blood, collected on day 0 of AZD1222 vaccination. This clonotype was sampled from an adult in good health.

CDR3 region: CATSDLKGSPGELFF. In DNA, the CDR3 is TGTGCCACCAGTGATTTAAAGGGATCCCCCGGGGAGCTGTTTTTT. The chain uses TRBV24-1 and TRBJ2-2; D not resolved. The CDR3 sequence is 15 residues long. The V and J ends lost 1 base and 6 bases respectively, with 11 bases between them. Germline CDR1 reads KGHDR; CDR2 reads SFDVKD.